This T cell receptor beta chain derives from a study of regulatory T cells in long-lasting Graves disease. General study points: Study was limited to peripheral blood, excluding thyroid tissue. Persistent disease samples used TRBV28, TRBJ1-2 and TRBJ2-5 preferentially. Patients with persistent Graves' had lower TCR diversity than newly diagnosed patients.

The junction had 12 bases not matched to a gene; V was cut back by 6 bases and J by 6 bases. There are 16 residues in the CDR3. Germline-derived CDR1 and CDR2 are MNHNS and SASEGT. TCR beta libraries were built with iRepertoire HTBI primers and Arm-PCR of CDR3 regions. As handled by the study authors: Overall, samples carried 62 TRBV and about 15 TRBJ segments. TCRdb passed the multiplex PCR reads through MiXCR, listing each CDR3 protein once. V and J calls and clone size were set by TCRdb, not the authors. The data contain about 430,000 distinct CDR3 sequences, 20% to 25% of them singletons. This clonotype showed up many times. What it binds is not known. Indicated time point: persistent/refractory GD, antithyroid drugs over 5 years with positive TRAb. Generation of the TCR library employed RNA extracted from PBMCs.

Sequencing used peripheral blood mononuclear cells (PBMCs), obtained when the disease was refractory, from a patient treated with antithyroid drugs. The sequence was collected from a female donor with Graves disease. The chain has TRBV6-1 and TRBJ1-4; 8 bases match TRBD1. In DNA form, the CDR3 reads TGTGCCAGCAGCCTTGATGCAGGGGGCTTGGATGAAAAACTGTTTTTT. This sequence encodes CASSLDAGGLDEKLFF.